Listed here are 2 T cell receptor beta chains from one sample, sequenced in a study of cytomegalovirus exposure and HLA in healthy donors (dated by TCRdb to about 2017). The library was generated by the immunoSEQ multiplex PCR assay. A mixture of 60 forward primers for TCR Vbeta segments and 13 reverse primers for TCR Jbeta segments was used in the multiplex PCR. TCRdb obtained this table from immuneACCESS and retained in-frame rearrangements with V and J assigned. These tables miss some clones; where compared with another copy, unresolved V genes account for less than half of the shortfall, and the remainder is unexplained. Here the sample has under 300,000 clones; roughly four fifths occur a single time. The ten most abundant clones make up around 8% of the sample. Sequencing used PBMCs. The receptors stem from a woman aged 60 to 75 in good health and CMV-seropositive.

The genes are TRBV18 and TRBJ2-7, with D uncertain. Per germline, CDR1 KGHSH and CDR2 LQKENI. V was trimmed by 2 bases and J by 2 bases, leaving 19 bases between them. CDR3 length: 17 amino acids. This chain's CDR3 is CASSPYSAASSAYEQYF. CDR3 nucleotide sequence: TGTGCCAGCTCACCATACTCGGCCGCCTCAAGCGCCTACGAGCAGTACTTC.

V and J are TRBV19 and TRBJ1-3; D is unclear. Looked up from germline, CDR1 is LNHDA and CDR2 is SQIVND (reference sequence). V shed 11 bases and J shed 4 bases, with 9 bases lying between them. The CDR3 is 11 amino acids. The CDR3 region has the DNA TGTGCCGTATCCCCGGGAAACACCATATATTTT. It yields the protein CAVSPGNTIYF.